The 21 T cell receptor beta chains given below trace back to one sample, sequenced in a study of cytomegalovirus exposure and HLA in healthy donors. 60 Vbeta and 13 Jbeta primers were used in PCR. Assay used: immunoSEQ multiplex PCR; TCRdb lists only in-frame clones, some missing. The profile shows 85,000 to 100,000 clones, 85% to 90% of them singletons. Sequenced: PBMCs. These receptors all come from a man aged 18 to 30 in good health and CMV-seronegative.

The V call is TRBV5-4, the J call TRBJ1-1; tentatively, D is TRBD1 (6 bases). Deletions cut 5 bases from V and 4 bases from J, with 15 bases between. The length of the CDR3 is 14 residues. Germline CDR1 is SGHNT and CDR2 is YYREEE (reference sequence). CDR3 sequence (DNA): TGTGCCAGCAGATCACAGGGTCCCATCACTGAAGCTTTCTTT. This translates into CASRSQGPITEAFF.

As to this clone: The junction shows a germline mismatch at one end, possibly a read error. Other DNA sequences in the same sample also yield this CDR3. The chain uses TRBV27 and TRBJ2-1, with TRBD2 matching over 9 bases. Germline V CDR1 and CDR2: MNHEY, SMNVEV (reference sequence). The CDR3 sequence is 14 residues long. CDR3 protein: CASRGLASYNEQFF. DNA for the CDR3: TGTGCCAGCAGAGGACTAGCGAGTTACAATGAACAGTTCTTC.

This sequence joins TRBV28 and TRBJ1-2, with TRBD1 identical over 7 bases. The CDR3 covers 16 residues. Trimming removed 5 bases from V and 3 bases from J; junction bases left unmatched: 12. From germline, CDR1 is MDHEN and CDR2 SYDVKM. The DNA for the CDR3 is TGTGCCAGCAGTCCTAAACTACAGGGGTCTTACTATGGCTACACCTTC. Its translation is CASSPKLQGSYYGYTF.

The rearrangement links TRBV9 to TRBJ2-2; 12 nucleotides line up with TRBD1. V was pared by 2 bases and J by 6 bases, with 11 bases of the junction left unmatched. Germline V gene sequence: CDR1 SGDLS, CDR2 YYNGEE. This CDR3 comprises 18 residues. The CDR3 sequence is CASSVPPGTGGASGELFF. The CDR3 nucleotides read TGTGCCAGCAGCGTTCCTCCCGGGACAGGGGGCGCCTCCGGGGAGCTGTTTTTT.

The V and J genes are TRBV7-8 and TRBJ2-1; D is undetermined. CDR1 is SGHVS and CDR2 is FQNEAQ in the germline V gene. Trimming took off 5 bases at V and 3 bases at J, with 14 bases between the two ends. The CDR3 has 15 residues. The CDR3 nucleotides read TGTGCCAGCAGCCTCAACGGTCGATTCTACAATGAGCAGTTCTTC. Translating gives CASSLNGRFYNEQFF.

This clone was picked up one time. The chain has TRBV19 and TRBJ1-5, with D perhaps matching TRBD1 (6 bases). CDR3 length: 16 amino acids. Germline-derived CDR1 and CDR2 are LNHDA and SQIVND (reference sequence). Trimming pared 7 bases from V and 5 bases from J, leaving 21 bases between. The CDR3 spells CASTPVGRGTHQPQHF. Written as DNA, the CDR3 is TGTGCCAGTACTCCCGTGGGAAGGGGGACCCATCAGCCCCAGCATTTT.

This rearrangement joins TRBV4-1 to TRBJ2-7; D remains unclear. The V gene's germline CDR1 is MGHRA and CDR2 YSYEKL. Trimming pared 6 bases from V and 5 bases from J, leaving 20 bases between. The CDR3 is 15 residues long. The CDR3 protein is CASSPSRLSMHEQYF. CDR3 nucleotides: TGCGCCAGCAGTCCATCGAGGTTGAGTATGCACGAGCAGTACTTC.

The V call is TRBV5-1, the J call TRBJ2-6; D possibly corresponds to TRBD2 (6 bases). CDR1 is SGHRS and CDR2 is YFSETQ in the germline V gene. Trimming removed 7 bases at V and 2 bases at J, with 13 bases between. CDR3 length: 15 amino acids. The CDR3 bases are TGCGCCAGCGCCCGGACGGGGGCTGGGGCCAACGTCCTGACTTTC. Its protein is CASARTGAGANVLTF.

This clone was observed a few times. The V call is TRBV7-3, the J call TRBJ1-1; D is ambiguous. The length of the CDR3 is 13 residues. CDR1 and CDR2 (germline): SGHTA, FQGTGA. V lost 6 bases to trimming and J lost 4 bases, with 12 bases between them. The DNA for the CDR3 is TGTGCCAGCAGTCCCGGAGGAGGCACTGAAGCTTTCTTT. It encodes CASSPGGGTEAFF. The full variable domain, in which reference TRBV7-3 and TRBJ1-1 provide the parts outside the CDR3, is GAGVSQTPSNKVTEKGKYVELRCDPISGHTALYWYRQSLGQGPEFLIYFQGTGAADDSGLPNDRFFAVRPEGSVSTLKIQRTERGDSAVYLCASSPGGGTEAFFGQGTRLTVV.

This clone was observed a single time. The chain has TRBV28 and TRBJ2-1; 11 positions agree with TRBD2. The V segment lost 0 bases and the J segment 6 bases; nucleotides outside the gene matches: 4. Germline V gene lookup returns CDR1 MDHEN and CDR2 SYDVKM. There are 16 residues in the CDR3. The CDR3 reads CASSLWMTSGTNEQFF. In nucleotides, the CDR3 is TGTGCCAGCAGTTTATGGATGACTAGCGGGACCAATGAGCAGTTCTTC.

The chain joins TRBV5-1 to TRBJ2-7; 7 positions agree with TRBD1. J lost 2 bases, V lost 2 bases, and 4 bases had no gene match. The CDR3 totals 14 residues. CDR1 and CDR2 (germline): SGHRS, YFSETQ. CDR3 nucleotide sequence: TGCGCCAGCAGCTTAAGGGACAGAGCCTACGAGCAGTACTTC. Translating gives CASSLRDRAYEQYF.

CDR3 coding DNA: TGTGCCAGCAGTTTGACAGGAAAGAGCTACGAGCAGTACTTC. Translation: CASSLTGKSYEQYF. The chain links TRBV25-1 to TRBJ2-7; D possibly corresponds to TRBD1 (6 bases). V lost 5 bases to trimming and J lost 3 bases, with 14 bases between them. The germline V gene has CDR1 MGHDK and CDR2 SYGVNS. The CDR3 is 14 residues long.

The genes are TRBV6-1 and TRBJ2-2; 7 nucleotides line up with TRBD1. The CDR3 covers 18 residues. V was pared by 0 bases and J by 5 bases, with 12 bases of the junction left unmatched. From germline, CDR1 is MNHNS and CDR2 SASEGT. The CDR3 bases are TGTGCCAGCAGTGAAGCGCTAATAAGGGACAGAGGTACCGGGGAGCTGTTTTTT. This sequence encodes CASSEALIRDRGTGELFF.

With regard to this clone: At one boundary the junction diverges from the germline segment, which might be a read error. V is TRBV7-2 and J is TRBJ2-7; D possibly corresponds to TRBD2 (7 bases). The CDR3 runs 14 residues. Germline assignment: CDR1 SGHTA and CDR2 FQGNSA. For the CDR3, the DNA is TGTGCCAGCAGCTTAAGGGGGGGGACCTACGAGCGGTACTTC. It yields the protein CASSLRGGTYERYF.

This chain joins TRBV7-8 and TRBJ2-4; TRBD1 matches 9 bases. Germline loops: CDR1 SGHVS, CDR2 FQNEAQ. The V gene end was trimmed by 6 bases and the J gene end by 0 bases; junction bases not matched to a gene: 12. The CDR3 is made up of 18 amino acids. The DNA of the CDR3 is TGTGCCAGCAGTTACGGAGGGGGACAGGGTCTAGCCAAAAACATTCAGTACTTC. It encodes CASSYGGGQGLAKNIQYF.

This chain joins TRBV28 and TRBJ1-1; 9 positions agree with TRBD1. Per germline, CDR1 MDHEN and CDR2 SYDVKM. Losses at the gene ends were 5 bases for V and 4 bases for J; bases not matched to a gene: 8. This CDR3 contains 15 residues. The CDR3 sequence: CASSPPGQGATEAFF. The DNA of the CDR3 is TGTGCCAGCAGTCCTCCGGGACAGGGCGCCACTGAAGCTTTCTTT.

The CDR3 nucleotides read TGTGCCAGCAGTCTCAGACAGGGGGTCATTAGCTACAATGAGCAGTTCTTC. Translation: CASSLRQGVISYNEQFF. This chain connects TRBV28 to TRBJ2-1; 9 positions match TRBD1. Losses at the gene ends were 5 bases for V and 3 bases for J; bases not matched to a gene: 11. The germline CDR1 and CDR2 sequences are MDHEN and SYDVKM. This CDR3 comprises 17 residues.

The rearrangement uses TRBV27 and TRBJ1-2, with 8 bases fitting TRBD1. The CDR3 loop spans 13 amino acids. The germline V gene has CDR1 MNHEY and CDR2 SMNVEV (reference sequence). V shed 6 bases, J shed 5 bases, and the junction held 5 bases outside the gene matches. Here the CDR3 reads CASSGQGIYGYTF. CDR3 coding DNA: TGTGCCAGCAGCGGACAGGGAATTTATGGCTACACCTTC.

The chain has TRBV5-1 and TRBJ2-1; D possibly corresponds to TRBD1 (7 bases). The CDR3 runs to 15 residues. Trimming cost V 4 bases and J 5 bases, with 16 bases left between them. CDR1 SGHRS and CDR2 YFSETQ come from the germline V gene. The CDR3 nucleotides read TGCGCCAGCAGCCCTGGAGGGACAGCTAACAATGAGCAGTTCTTC. It yields the protein CASSPGGTANNEQFF.

The chain recombines TRBV21-1 with TRBJ2-1; no DNA check was done on the table's D call, TRBD2. TRBV21-1 is shown as a pseudogene. This CDR3 contains 19 residues. CDR3 bases: TGTGCCAGCAGCAAAGTGACTAGCGGGAGGGCCGTCTCTTACAATGAGCAGTTCTTC. It translates to CASSKVTSGRAVSYNEQFF.

The chain couples TRBV19 to TRBJ2-1, with 13 bases fitting TRBD2. Trimming cost V 4 bases and J 5 bases; bases outside gene matches: 2. CDR3 length: 15 amino acids. Germline V lookup: CDR1 LNHDA, CDR2 SQIVND (reference sequence). The CDR3 region is CASSTGTSGDNEQFF. The CDR3 DNA reads as TGTGCCAGTAGTACCGGGACTAGCGGGGACAATGAGCAGTTCTTC. Using reference TRBV19 and TRBJ2-1 for the parts outside the CDR3, the full variable domain is DGGITQSPKYLFRKEGQNVTLSCEQNLNHDAMYWYRQDPGQGLRLIYYSQIVNDFQKGDIAEGYSVSREKKESFPLTVTSAQKNPTAFYLCASSTGTSGDNEQFFGPGTRLTVL.